This T cell receptor beta chain was obtained from a study of T cell responses to AZD1222 COVID-19 vaccine. Findings and limits, study-wide: Without day 14 samples, only post-peak T cell repertoires were studied. Spike-specific TCR breadth and depth were elevated following two AZD1222 doses.

V was shortened by 2 bases and J by 0 bases, with 15 bases between the two germline ends. Germline V gene sequence: CDR1 MDHEN, CDR2 SYDVKM. The CDR3 covers 17 residues. Worth noting for this clone: As yet, its antigen is unknown.

TCRdb keeps only in-frame clones here, not all; method: immunoSEQ multiplex PCR. The sample has under 30,000 clones; about nine tenths are singletons. The input for sequencing was peripheral blood, taken 28 days after the second AZD1222 dose. The chain recombines TRBV28 with TRBJ2-3; a weak D match, TRBD2 (6 bases). The TCR was taken from an adult who received the AZD1222 COVID-19 vaccine. This CDR3 is CASSLEVGGTSTDTQYF. Written as DNA, the CDR3 is TGTGCCAGCAGTTTAGAGGTGGGGGGTACTAGCACAGATACGCAGTATTTT.